Detailed here is one T cell receptor (beta chain). As yet, its antigen is unknown. The data originate from a study of CD4 T cells in relation to SARS-CoV-2 and coronaviruses. Study-level findings and limits: Pre-pandemic and post-infection samples never came from the same donor.

CEF-cultured naive and memory CD4+ T cell DNA got survey-level sequencing. Sequencing used immunoSEQ multiplex PCR; TCRdb keeps in-frame clones, though not all of them. Of some 37,000 clones detected, over 65% appear once; the ten largest clones hold 2.8%. This CDR3 contains 15 residues. CDR1 is KGHSH, CDR2 LQKENI, per germline. Trimming pared 2 bases from V and 3 bases from J, leaving 11 bases between. The sample comprised memory CD4+ T cells from PBMCs, cultured in vitro. The rearrangement joins TRBV18 to TRBJ2-4, with D perhaps TRBD2 (7 bases). This clonotype was obtained from an adult with COVID-19. The CDR3 reads CASSPWRGGKNIQYF. Here the CDR3 DNA reads TGTGCCAGCTCACCATGGAGGGGGGGCAAAAACATTCAGTACTTC.